These T cell receptor beta chains were read from a single sample in a study of T cell responses to AZD1222 COVID-19 vaccine. The repertoire was sequenced with immunoSEQ multiplex PCR; TCRdb's copy has only in-frame clones and lacks some. The sample carries around 140,000 clones, just over 90% recorded once. The input for sequencing was peripheral blood, taken on day 0 of AZD1222 vaccination. Receptor source: an adult in good health. CDR3s include the opening cysteine and the closing phenylalanine or tryptophan. Fields, in order: V gene, J gene, D gene, clone size, CDR3 length, CDR3 protein, CDR3 DNA. D genes are given only for firm matches. Some rows mark clone size as missing; the rest say once, few, many or name a class of expanded clone.

>TRBV29-1|TRBJ1-1|NA|NA|16
CSVLWAPWGMNTEAFF
TGCAGCGTTTTATGGGCACCTTGGGGTATGAACACTGAAGCTTTCTTT
>TRBV6-6|TRBJ2-1|TRBD2|NA|14
CASSSTGGHYEQFF
TGTGCCAGCAGTTCGACGGGGGGGCATTATGAGCAGTTCTTC
>TRBV2|TRBJ2-3|NA|NA|15
CASSLDQTGTDTQYF
TGTGCCAGCAGCCTGGACCAGACAGGCACAGATACGCAGTATTTT
>TRBV6-2/TRBV6-3|TRBJ2-7|NA|NA|13
CASSALGGNEQYF
TGTGCCAGCAGTGCACTCGGTGGGAACGAGCAGTACTTC
>TRBV30|TRBJ1-6|NA|NA|15
CAYRVRSSYNSPLHF
TGTGCCTACCGGGTGAGGAGCTCCTATAATTCACCCCTCCACTTT
>TRBV28|TRBJ1-4|NA|once|16
CASSFGQTATNEKLFF
TGTGCCAGCAGTTTCGGACAGACTGCAACTAATGAAAAACTGTTTTTT
>TRBV7-9|TRBJ1-2|NA|NA|12
CASSQGTTGYTF
TGTGCCAGCAGCCAGGGGACGACTGGCTACACCTTC
>TRBV27|TRBJ2-3|TRBD1|NA|15
CASSPGDRPTDTQYF
TGTGCCAGCAGTCCAGGGGACAGGCCCACAGATACGCAGTATTTT
>TRBV4-1|TRBJ1-2|TRBD1|NA|15
CASSQENYGDRVNTF
TGCGCCAGCAGCCAAGAGAATTATGGGGACAGGGTAAACACCTTC
>TRBV7-9|TRBJ2-7|NA|NA|14
CASSFVGKPYEQYF
TGTGCCAGCAGCTTTGTCGGCAAACCCTACGAGCAGTACTTC
>TRBV11-2|TRBJ2-1|NA|NA|11
CASSRAPEQFF
TGTGCCAGCAGCAGGGCCCCTGAGCAGTTCTTC
>TRBV2|TRBJ1-1|NA|NA|14
CASRNRVKNTEAFF
TGTGCCAGCAGAAACAGGGTAAAGAACACTGAAGCTTTCTTT
>TRBV28|TRBJ2-3|TRBD2|NA|16
CASSLELAGDTDTQYF
TGTGCCAGCAGTTTGGAATTAGCGGGGGACACAGATACGCAGTATTTT
>TRBV5-5|TRBJ1-1|NA|NA|14
CASSLQGPNTEAFF
TGTGCCAGCAGCTTGCAGGGGCCGAACACTGAAGCTTTCTTT
>TRBV6-5|TRBJ1-4|NA|NA|15
CASSYSQGLNEKLFF
TGTGCCAGCAGTTACTCGCAGGGGCTGAATGAAAAACTGTTTTTT
>TRBV27|TRBJ2-5|NA|NA|14
CASSFGGSLETQYF
TGTGCCAGCAGTTTTGGGGGCTCGTTGGAGACCCAGTACTTC
>TRBV10-3|TRBJ1-1|NA|NA|13
CAIRMDLYSEAFF
TGTGCCATCCGAATGGACCTTTACTCTGAAGCTTTCTTT
>TRBV5-1|TRBJ1-5|NA|NA|15
CASSLVGGEGQPQHF
TGCGCCAGCAGCTTGGTAGGGGGAGAGGGTCAGCCCCAGCATTTT
>TRBV3-1/TRBV3-2|TRBJ2-3|NA|NA|13
CASSPPGTSVGYF
TGTGCCAGCAGCCCTCCCGGGACCTCCGTCGGGTATTTT
>TRBV28|TRBJ2-2|NA|NA|13
CASSLLNTGELFF
TGTGCCAGCAGTTTACTAAACACCGGGGAGCTGTTTTTT
>TRBV11-2|TRBJ1-3|NA|NA|17
CASSLQSGTYSGNTIYF
TGTGCCAGCAGCTTGCAGTCCGGGACCTACTCTGGAAACACCATATATTTT